The 8 T cell receptor beta chains reported below all come from one sample, sequenced in a study of OX40 agonist ivuxolimab in advanced cancers. Only in-frame clones appear in the TCRdb table, and some are missing; sequencing was by immunoSEQ multiplex PCR. The top ten hold around 19% of the sample, which has 45,000 or so clones, roughly 88% seen once. Sequencing used CD4+ or CD8+ T cells sorted from blood, obtained in a trial of the OX40 agonist ivuxolimab. These receptors came from an adult with an advanced solid tumor such as melanoma, head and neck, liver or kidney cancer.

The chain carries TRBV27 and TRBJ2-3, with 9 bases lining up with TRBD2. Per germline, CDR1 MNHEY and CDR2 SMNVEV (reference sequence). The CDR3 is made up of 15 amino acids. Unmatched junction bases numbered 4, after V lost 1 base and J lost 5 bases. Here the CDR3 DNA reads TGTGCCAGCAGTTTATGGGGACTAGCTGAAGATACGCAGTATTTT. It encodes CASSLWGLAEDTQYF.

The chain uses TRBV5-5 and TRBJ2-7, with D unclear. Germline CDR1 SGHKS, CDR2 YYEKEE (reference sequence). CDR3 length: 12 amino acids. V dropped 2 bases and J dropped 6 bases, with 9 bases sitting between them. This CDR3 reads CASSFDLGEQYF. The CDR3 DNA sequence: TGTGCCAGCAGCTTTGACCTCGGCGAGCAGTACTTC.

V and J are TRBV27 and TRBJ2-1; D gene unclear. The CDR3 sequence is 15 residues long. Germline assignment: CDR1 MNHEY and CDR2 SMNVEV (reference sequence). Deletions cut 3 bases from V and 6 bases from J, with 15 bases between. The CDR3 nucleotides are TGTGCCAGCAGTTTTCATTCCGGTGGCGGCAATGAGCAGTTCTTC. Its translation: CASSFHSGGGNEQFF.

J is TRBJ2-3 and V is TRBV9; D is ambiguous. CDR3 length equals 14 residues. The germline CDR1 and CDR2 sequences are SGDLS and YYNGEE. V lost 4 bases and J lost 2, with 11 bases in between. CDR3 bases: TGTGCCAGCAGCCATCTAGATCCCACAGATACGCAGTATTTT. Translating it yields CASSHLDPTDTQYF.

The chain has TRBV27 and TRBJ2-1; weak D call: TRBD2 (6 bases). Germline CDR1 is MNHEY and CDR2 is SMNVEV (reference sequence). CDR3 length: 14 amino acids. V dropped 3 bases and J dropped 7 bases, with 13 bases sitting between them. The CDR3 sequence: CASSFGSEGNEQFF. In DNA form, the CDR3 reads TGTGCCAGCAGTTTCGGATCGGAGGGTAATGAGCAGTTCTTC.

V is TRBV6-1 and J is TRBJ2-7; 7 bases are shared with TRBD1. CDR1 and CDR2 from the germline V gene are MNHNS and SASEGT. This CDR3 comprises 16 residues. V gave up 0 bases and J gave up 3 bases; unmatched junction bases: 8. CDR3 nucleotide sequence: TGTGCCAGCAGTGAAGCCAGAGATAGGGGGCTCTACGAGCAGTACTTC. It is translated as CASSEARDRGLYEQYF.

The V gene is TRBV7-9, the J gene TRBJ1-4; no reliable D call. The V end lost 7 bases, the J end lost 0 bases, and 12 bases lay between the germline ends. The CDR3 has 15 residues. Germline V gene sequence: CDR1 SEHNR, CDR2 FQNEAQ (reference sequence). The CDR3 nucleotides read TGTGCCAGCAAACAGTCCCCAGCAACTAATGAAAAACTGTTTTTT. Its translation is CASKQSPATNEKLFF.

This chain joins TRBV28 and TRBJ1-6; D is perhaps TRBD1 (6 bases). V lost 6 bases to trimming and J lost 9 bases, with 15 bases between them. The V gene's germline CDR1 is MDHEN and CDR2 SYDVKM. This CDR3 region has 14 residues. The CDR3 sequence: CASSPGVGISPLHF. CDR3 bases: TGTGCCAGCAGCCCAGGGGTTGGGATTTCACCCCTCCACTTT.